This T cell receptor (beta chain) was sequenced for a study of shared clonotypes between healthy human individuals. In the sorted-subset replicate PCRs, approximately 200 ng DNA, roughly 29,000 T cell genomes, was used. In the study's own analysis: As immunoSEQ supplied junction-only sequences (without quality scores), filtering differed. The method was immunoSEQ multiplex PCR; TCRdb's version includes in-frame clones alone and lacks a portion of them. D and trimming come from the DNA, and the V and J calls and clone size come from that table. In the table there are around 600,000 clones, approximately 96% of which are singletons. Overall study results and limits: Of the naive CD4 clonotypes, roughly 5% were shared across a handful of donors.

Deletions cut 4 bases from V and 8 bases from J, with 22 bases between. CDR1 is SGHRS and CDR2 is YFSETQ in the germline V gene. The CDR3 covers 16 residues. As for this clone: Its antigen is as yet unknown.

Naive CD8 cells lacked CD45RO, underwent positive selection for CCR7 and left out terminally differentiated effector memory CD45RA+ cells. The chain employs TRBV5-1 and TRBJ2-1; TRBD1 or TRBD2 may be the D gene (7 bases each). Sequenced input: naive CD8+ T cells sorted from blood. This receptor was obtained from a young woman in good health. CDR3 amino acids: CASSPRLAGRGYEQFF. In DNA, the CDR3 is TGCGCCAGCAGCCCCCGATTAGCGGGCAGGGGGTATGAGCAGTTCTTC.